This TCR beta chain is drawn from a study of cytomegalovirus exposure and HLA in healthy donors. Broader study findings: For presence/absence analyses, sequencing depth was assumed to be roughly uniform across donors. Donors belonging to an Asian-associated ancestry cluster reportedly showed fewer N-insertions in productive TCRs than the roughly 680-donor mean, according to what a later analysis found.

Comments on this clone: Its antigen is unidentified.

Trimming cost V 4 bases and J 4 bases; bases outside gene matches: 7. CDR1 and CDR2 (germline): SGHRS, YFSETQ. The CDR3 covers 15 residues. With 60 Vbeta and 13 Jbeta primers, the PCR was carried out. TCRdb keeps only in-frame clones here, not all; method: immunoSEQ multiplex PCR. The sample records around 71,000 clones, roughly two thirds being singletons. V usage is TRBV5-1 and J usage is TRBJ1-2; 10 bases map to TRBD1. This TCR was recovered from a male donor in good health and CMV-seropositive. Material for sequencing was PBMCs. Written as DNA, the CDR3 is TGCGCCAGCAGCGGACTGACAGGGGGCGGCTATGGCTACACCTTC. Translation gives CASSGLTGGGYGYTF.